This paragraph reports one T cell receptor (beta chain). Germline CDR1 and CDR2: ENHRY and SYGVKD. The V gene lost 7 bases and the J gene lost 3 bases, with 13 bases spanning the gap. CDR3 length: 13 amino acids. The data are from a study of T cell changes during pregnancy in multiple sclerosis. TCRdb's copy holds only in-frame clones and misses some; the assay was immunoSEQ multiplex PCR. Altogether almost 50,000 clones are present, roughly 92% being singletons, with the ten largest covering around 1%. This chain links TRBV10-3 with TRBJ2-7, with a weak D call TRBD1 (6 bases). This TCR came from a female donor with multiple sclerosis, enrolled in a pregnancy study. The source material was peripheral blood, sampled after pregnancy. The CDR3 DNA is TGTGCCATCACCCCTGAACAGGGCTACGAGCAGTACTTC. It yields the protein CAITPEQGYEQYF.